The 32 T cell receptor beta chains reported below all come from one sample, sequenced in a study of healthy donors' naive CD4 and CD8 T cells. TCR libraries were built from 500 to 600 ng of total RNA by linear amplification. MiXCR was run by TCRdb on the reads, yielding one entry per CDR3 protein. This sample has roughly 200,000 distinct CDR3 sequences; around 70% occur once, and the top ten carry 2% to 2.5%. What was sequenced was naive CD4+ and CD8+ T cells sorted from blood, pooled from several donors. These receptors all come from a pool of human donors in good health; the sample pools cells from several healthy donors.

The chain combines TRBV6-2 or TRBV6-3 with TRBJ1-2, with a tentative D call TRBD1 (5 bases). Germline-derived CDR1 and CDR2 are MNHEY and SVGEGT. This CDR3 spans 14 amino acids. V was shortened by 4 bases and J by 1 base, with 10 bases between the two germline ends. CDR3 in DNA: TGTGCCAGCAGTTTAATGGGGCTTAACTATGGCTACACCTTC. Amino acid sequence: CASSLMGLNYGYTF.

The V call is TRBV5-5, the J call TRBJ2-5; 16 bases match TRBD2. The CDR3 sequence is 18 residues long. Germline CDR1 and CDR2: SGHKS and YYEKEE (reference sequence). V lost 3 bases and J lost 5; bases outside the gene matches: 10. This CDR3 reads CASSSTGTSGREGETQYF. The CDR3 nucleotides are TGTGCCAGCAGCTCCACCGGGACTAGCGGGAGGGAAGGGGAGACCCAGTACTTC.

CDR3 bases: TGTGCCAGTAAACCACAAGTTAACTATGGCTACACCTTC. Translating gives CASKPQVNYGYTF. The chain recombines TRBV19 with TRBJ1-2, with unresolved D. Germline V gene sequence: CDR1 LNHDA, CDR2 SQIVND (reference sequence). V lost 7 bases, J lost 1 base, and 10 bases lay in between. CDR3 length: 13 amino acids.

The chain has TRBV19 and TRBJ2-7, with 8 bases that match TRBD2. The CDR3 loop spans 14 amino acids. CDR1 is LNHDA, CDR2 SQIVND, per germline (reference sequence). V gave up 5 bases and J gave up 3 bases; unmatched junction bases: 6. The CDR3 loop reads CASSLGLEGYEQYF. DNA of the CDR3: TGTGCCAGTAGTTTGGGACTAGAGGGCTACGAGCAGTACTTC.

As regards this clonotype: A much larger clonotype is one base distant, so this may be a read error. The gene calls are TRBV29-1 and TRBJ1-2; TRBD1 matches at 8 bases. V shed 6 bases, J shed 7 bases, and the junction held 7 bases outside the gene matches. CDR3 length: 12 amino acids. From germline, CDR1 is SQVTM and CDR2 ANQGSEA. CDR3 in amino acids: CSVLGTGPGYTF. The CDR3 bases are TGCAGCGTCCTCGGGACAGGACCTGGCTACACCTTC.

The chain has TRBV27 and TRBJ2-3, with 8 nucleotides matching TRBD2. The V and J ends lost 3 bases and 1 base, in that order; junction bases with no gene match: 0. CDR1 is MNHEY and CDR2 is SMNVEV in the germline V gene (reference sequence). The CDR3 sequence is 14 residues long. The CDR3 region has the DNA TGTGCCAGCAGTTTGGGACTAGGCACAGATACGCAGTATTTT. This encodes CASSLGLGTDTQYF.

The rearrangement uses TRBV6-2 or TRBV6-3 and TRBJ1-3, with TRBD1 as a possible D gene (6 bases). Germline values: CDR1 MNHEY, CDR2 SVGEGT. The CDR3 sequence is 14 residues long. The V end lost 6 bases, the J end lost 2 bases, and 11 bases lay between the germline ends. CDR3 DNA sequence: TGTGCCAGCAGAGCTCGGACAGCTGGAAACACCATATATTTT. Translation gives CASRARTAGNTIYF.

This clonotype was seen once. This chain joins TRBV6-5 and TRBJ2-1; possibly TRBD1 or TRBD2 for D (5 bases each). This CDR3 contains 18 residues. V lost 0 bases and J lost 5, with 20 bases in between. CDR1 MNHEY and CDR2 SVGAGI come from the germline V gene. This chain's CDR3 is CASSYSQGPGRGHNEQFF. DNA of the CDR3: TGTGCCAGCAGTTACTCACAAGGACCGGGACGGGGACACAATGAGCAGTTCTTC.

This chain links TRBV5-6 with TRBJ2-7; 10 nucleotides align to TRBD1. The V and J ends lost 4 bases and 4 bases, in that order; junction bases with no gene match: 14. This CDR3 contains 17 residues. Germline V gene data show CDR1 as SGHDT and CDR2 as YYEEEE. The CDR3 sequence: CASSPFIAGQGTYEQYF. The CDR3 nucleotides are TGTGCCAGCAGCCCCTTCATCGCGGGACAGGGGACGTACGAGCAGTACTTC.

This clonotype occurred a few times. The CDR3 loop is CASSPDREPTYNEQFF. CDR3 DNA sequence: TGTGCCAGCAGTCCAGACAGGGAACCAACCTACAATGAGCAGTTCTTC. The genes are TRBV27 and TRBJ2-1, with 7 bases fitting TRBD1. The CDR3 extends over 16 amino acids. After removal of 5 bases from V and 2 bases from J, the junction contained 9 bases not matched to a gene. Per germline, CDR1 MNHEY and CDR2 SMNVEV (reference sequence).

This chain uses TRBV29-1 with TRBJ2-1, with D tentatively TRBD2 (7 bases). CDR1 SQVTM and CDR2 ANQGSEA come from the germline V gene. The germline V and J ends were trimmed by 7 bases and 8 bases, with 12 bases remaining between them. The CDR3 sequence is 11 residues long. As DNA, the CDR3 is TGCAGCGCCTCGGGGGGCCATGAGCAGTTCTTC. This encodes CSASGGHEQFF.

The chain is built from TRBV19 and TRBJ2-1; 7 bases match TRBD2. The CDR3 covers 15 residues. Looked up from germline, CDR1 is LNHDA and CDR2 is SQIVND (reference sequence). V gave up 5 bases and J gave up 8 bases; unmatched junction bases: 12. The CDR3 is CASSVTGGRTYEQFF. The CDR3 DNA reads TGTGCCAGTAGTGTTACGGGCGGGAGAACTTATGAGCAGTTCTTC.

The genes are TRBV20-1 and TRBJ2-1; 9 bases are a match to TRBD2. CDR3 length equals 15 residues. Per germline, CDR1 DFQATT and CDR2 SNEGSKA (reference sequence). The ends lost 0 bases at V and 3 bases at J; junction bases unmatched: 3. In nucleotides, the CDR3 is TGCAGTGCTAGAGATTTAGCGGGAGTCTACAATGAGCAGTTCTTC. As protein: CSARDLAGVYNEQFF.

The gene calls are TRBV6-2 or TRBV6-3 and TRBJ2-1, with D possibly TRBD2 on 7 matching bases. This CDR3 has 15 residues. Germline loops: CDR1 MNHEY, CDR2 SVGEGT. Trimming pared 2 bases from V and 3 bases from J, leaving 11 bases between. The CDR3 loop is CASSYGGGGYNEQFF. The CDR3 nucleotides are TGTGCCAGCAGTTACGGGGGAGGGGGCTACAATGAGCAGTTCTTC.

The chain has TRBV2 and TRBJ2-3, with 7 bases fitting TRBD1. The CDR3 has 12 residues. Germline trimming cut 8 bases from V and 2 bases from J; bases unmatched to any gene: 1. Germline V lookup: CDR1 SNHLY, CDR2 FYNNEI. CDR3 sequence reads: CASGTVTDTQYF. CDR3 sequence (DNA): TGTGCCAGCGGGACAGTCACAGATACGCAGTATTTT.

The gene calls are TRBV7-9 and TRBJ2-5, with a possible D match to TRBD2 (5 bases). Looked up from germline, CDR1 is SEHNR and CDR2 is FQNEAQ (reference sequence). V dropped 8 bases and J dropped 2 bases, with 15 bases sitting between them. This CDR3 contains 14 residues. The CDR3 DNA sequence: TGTGCCAGCCCCAACGGGTCGGGGCAAGAGACCCAGTACTTC. Encoded protein: CASPNGSGQETQYF.

This clonotype came up a few times. V and J are TRBV18 and TRBJ2-7; a possible D gene is TRBD1 (6 bases). V lost 3 bases and J 3 bases, leaving 12 bases between the germline ends. This CDR3 is 14 amino acids long. Looked up from germline, CDR1 is KGHSH and CDR2 is LQKENI. CDR3 sequence: CASSPTTGDYEQYF. The CDR3 DNA follows: TGTGCCAGCTCACCTACGACAGGCGACTACGAGCAGTACTTC.

This chain connects TRBV29-1 to TRBJ1-1, with no clear D. The CDR3 length is 12 residues. V lost 5 bases to trimming and J lost 7 bases, with 14 bases between them. CDR1 is SQVTM and CDR2 is ANQGSEA in the germline V gene. In DNA, the CDR3 is TGCAGCGTTCAAAGATCCAGCTATGAAGCTTTCTTT. This encodes CSVQRSSYEAFF.

The chain carries TRBV30 and TRBJ2-5, with TRBD2 identical over 10 bases. The trim removed 1 base at V and 5 bases at J, leaving 7 bases unmatched. Germline values: CDR1 GTSNPN, CDR2 SVGIG (reference sequence). The length of the CDR3 is 15 residues. For the CDR3, the DNA is TGTGCCTGGAGTGCCCTAGCGGGGGCCAGGGAGACCCAGTACTTC. Amino acid sequence: CAWSALAGARETQYF.

This sequence joins TRBV5-1 and TRBJ2-2, with D unresolved. Trimming pared 0 bases from V and 5 bases from J, leaving 8 bases between. The CDR3 extends over 14 amino acids. Germline V CDR1 and CDR2: SGHRS, YFSETQ. CDR3: CASSLAPETGELFF. The CDR3, as DNA: TGCGCCAGCAGCTTGGCCCCGGAGACCGGGGAGCTGTTTTTT. The full variable domain, in which reference TRBV5-1 and TRBJ2-2 provide the parts outside the CDR3, is KAGVTQTPRYLIKTRGQQVTLSCSPISGHRSVSWYQQTPGQGLQFLFEYFSETQRNKGNFPGRFSGRQFSNSRSEMNVSTLELGDSALYLCASSLAPETGELFFGEGSRLTVL.

In this sample, this clonotype turned up a few times. This rearrangement joins TRBV20-1 to TRBJ2-6, with D hard to call. Trimming removed 7 bases at V and 4 bases at J, with 14 bases between. This CDR3 spans 14 amino acids. Germline values: CDR1 DFQATT, CDR2 SNEGSKA (reference sequence). This chain's CDR3 is CSVEPAWGANVLTF. CDR3 sequence (DNA): TGCAGTGTCGAACCCGCTTGGGGGGCCAACGTCCTGACTTTC.

This clonotype was observed a few times. The chain joins TRBV20-1 to TRBJ2-7; D remains unclear. Trimming left V 1 base short and J 4 bases short, with 11 bases between. Germline values: CDR1 DFQATT, CDR2 SNEGSKA (reference sequence). The CDR3 runs 13 residues. CDR3 sequence reads: CSARGLDGYEQYF. The CDR3 DNA follows: TGCAGTGCTAGAGGTTTGGACGGTTACGAGCAGTACTTC.

A remark on this clonotype: At one end, the junction sequence differs from germline, possibly due to a read error. The chain recombines TRBV19 with TRBJ2-7; 8 nucleotides match TRBD2. Per germline, CDR1 LNHDA and CDR2 SQIVND (reference sequence). The CDR3 contains 15 residues. Here the CDR3 DNA reads TGTACCAGTAGTATTTCGGAAGAGCGGGAGTTCGAGCAGTACTTC. It specifies CTSSISEEREFEQYF.

The chain's CDR3 is CASSLLAASGGEEGETQYF. The CDR3 coding sequence is TGTGCCAGCAGCTTACTGGCGGCTAGCGGGGGAGAAGAAGGAGAGACCCAGTACTTC. The rearrangement links TRBV12-3 or TRBV12-4 to TRBJ2-5; 10 nucleotides line up with TRBD2. V trimming: 6 bases; J trimming: 4 bases; junction bases outside the gene matches: 20. This CDR3 region has 19 residues.

The V gene is TRBV29-1, the J gene TRBJ1-2, with D perhaps matching TRBD1 (5 bases). This CDR3 comprises 16 residues. Trimming shortened V by 0 bases and J by 5 bases, and 19 bases separated the two germline ends. Germline V lookup: CDR1 SQVTM, CDR2 ANQGSEA. The CDR3 loop is CSVEDKRGPHLYGYTF. In DNA, the CDR3 is TGCAGCGTTGAAGATAAAAGGGGCCCTCACCTTTATGGCTACACCTTC.

This clonotype has just a few counts. The rearrangement links TRBV19 to TRBJ2-7; either TRBD1 or TRBD2 may supply D (5 bases each). Trimming shortened V by 6 bases and J by 1 base, and 19 bases separated the two germline ends. This CDR3 spans 16 amino acids. CDR1 and CDR2 from the germline V gene are LNHDA and SQIVND (reference sequence). The CDR3 DNA reads TGTGCCAGTAGCCGGACCCGGGACGGACCGTCCTACGAGCAGTACTTC. Its protein is CASSRTRDGPSYEQYF. The entire variable domain, with the rest obtained from reference TRBV19 and TRBJ2-7, is as follows: DGGITQSPKYLFRKEGQNVTLSCEQNLNHDAMYWYRQDPGQGLRLIYYSQIVNDFQKGDIAEGYSVSREKKESFPLTVTSAQKNPTAFYLCASSRTRDGPSYEQYFGPGTRLTVT.

This clonotype occurred a few times. The chain recombines TRBV6-2 or TRBV6-3 with TRBJ2-6, with 10 positions matching TRBD1. Germline CDR1 and CDR2: MNHEY and SVGEGT. CDR3 length: 17 residues. V lost 5 bases and J lost 0; bases outside the gene matches: 4. CDR3 sequence: CASSPGQGSSGANVLTF. The CDR3 nucleotides read TGTGCCAGCAGTCCGGGACAGGGGAGCTCTGGGGCCAACGTCCTGACTTTC.

The chain has TRBV29-1 and TRBJ1-2; TRBD1 matches 7 bases. CDR1 is SQVTM, CDR2 ANQGSEA, per germline. This CDR3 spans 12 amino acids. V was clipped by 2 bases and J by 6 bases; unmatched bases: 3. CDR3 sequence reads: CSVERGRDGYTF. The CDR3 DNA is TGCAGCGTTGAAAGGGGGCGCGATGGCTACACCTTC.

CDR3: CATSRRITGGDAFF. The CDR3 DNA follows: TGTGCCACCAGCAGGAGAATAACAGGGGGCGACGCTTTCTTT. The chain employs TRBV15 and TRBJ1-1; 9 bases fit TRBD1. Germline trimming cut 3 bases from V and 11 bases from J; bases unmatched to any gene: 10. This CDR3 has 14 amino acids. Germline assignment: CDR1 LNHNV and CDR2 YYDKDF (reference sequence).

This chain joins TRBV6-5 and TRBJ1-1, with TRBD1 matching over 9 bases. Losses at the gene ends were 8 bases for V and 4 bases for J; bases not matched to a gene: 11. The V gene's germline CDR1 is MNHEY and CDR2 SVGAGI. The CDR3 length is 15 residues. The CDR3: CASAGRGQGATEAFF. In DNA form, the CDR3 reads TGTGCCAGCGCTGGGAGGGGACAGGGTGCCACTGAAGCTTTCTTT.

This chain links TRBV19 with TRBJ1-5, with TRBD1 matching 8 bases. CDR3 length: 15 residues. Germline V gene lookup returns CDR1 LNHDA and CDR2 SQIVND (reference sequence). Trimming cost V 7 bases and J 2 bases; bases outside gene matches: 7. The DNA of the CDR3 is TGTGCCAGTAAGACAGGGGAGTTAGGCAATCAGCCCCAGCATTTT. Encoded protein: CASKTGELGNQPQHF.

This chain connects TRBV15 to TRBJ1-5, with 10 bases that match TRBD1. This CDR3 region has 17 residues. The V segment lost 3 bases and the J segment 3 bases; nucleotides outside the gene matches: 8. Germline-derived CDR1 and CDR2 are LNHNV and YYDKDF (reference sequence). CDR3 protein: CATSSLLTGGSNQPQHF. In nucleotides, the CDR3 is TGTGCCACCAGCAGCCTCTTGACAGGGGGCTCCAATCAGCCCCAGCATTTT.